The rows below give T cell receptor beta chains drawn from one sample of a study of shared T cell receptors in the human thymus. Assay: immunoSEQ multiplex PCR; the TCRdb copy retains only in-frame clones and omits some. Of 700,000 or so clones listed, around 85% are singletons. The sample was also linked to a second study, of human thymus T cells.

The sequenced sample consisted of thymocytes. These receptor sequences come from a girl in the first two years of life with a congenital heart defect. CDR3s include the opening cysteine and the closing phenylalanine or tryptophan. Fields, in order: V gene, J gene, CDR3 protein.

>TRBV27|TRBJ1-1
CASSFSHHNTEAFF
>TRBV19|TRBJ2-7
CASSLTRENYEQYF
>TRBV5-8|TRBJ2-2
CASSSQGSGTGELFF
>TRBV10-3|TRBJ2-5
CAISGGCGTQYF
>TRBV5-6|TRBJ2-7
CASSLGQGYYEQYF
>TRBV19|TRBJ2-7
CASSIQFRSYEQYF
>TRBV6-6|TRBJ1-1
CASSRDSQNTEAFF
>TRBV4-1|TRBJ1-5
CASSQFQRGRGQPQHF
>TRBV28|TRBJ2-7
CASSFRTGGEQYF
>TRBV30|TRBJ1-5
CAWSPGQAIYSNQPQHF
>TRBV10-3|TRBJ1-2
CAISESTGSPYGYTF
>TRBV15|TRBJ2-3
CATSRDTADRGTQYF
>TRBV4-2|TRBJ2-3
CASSPLGLAGGGGTDTQYF
>TRBV5-1|TRBJ2-7
CASRKGQGTYEQYF
>TRBV11-2|TRBJ2-1
CASSLDLSVGPPNEQFF
>TRBV18|TRBJ1-2
CVRTGDYGYTF
>TRBV4-2|TRBJ1-2
CASNAGGGNGYTF
>TRBV4-1|TRBJ2-2
CASSRLTRTGGTGELFF
>TRBV14|TRBJ2-5
CASSQEGSGVGETQYF
>TRBV5-5|TRBJ1-6
CASRCRDRGPGESPLHF
>TRBV27|TRBJ1-4
CAAGFKEKLFF
>TRBV7-9|TRBJ1-1
CASSRTEGKEAFF
>TRBV5-5|TRBJ2-3
CASSLVSGTDTQYF
>TRBV5-4|TRBJ1-2
CASSLETGDLKRKRDGYTF
>TRBV6-1|TRBJ2-7
CASSRTVNHSYEQYF
>TRBV10-3|TRBJ1-4
CAISRGSANEKLFF
>TRBV29-1|TRBJ2-3
CSVEDGTDTQYF
>TRBV6-5|TRBJ2-5
CASSYSMGGWGTQYF
>TRBV6-6|TRBJ2-1
CASSYPGNEEPAQFF
>TRBV9|TRBJ1-1
CASSVAGFRLDERPNTEAFF
>TRBV20-1|TRBJ1-2
CSASCFYGYTF
>TRBV27|TRBJ2-7
CASSVGQRPSYEQYF
>TRBV5-6|TRBJ2-7
CASSFRGTSGGLTYEQYF
>TRBV7-2|TRBJ1-6
CASSRDRGPRGSPLHF
>TRBV29-1|TRBJ1-2
CSVTDYGYTF
>TRBV7-6|TRBJ1-2
CASSLDEGTGAFNYGYTF
>TRBV4-1|TRBJ1-2
CASSQEYRVHYGYTF
>TRBV21-1|TRBJ1-5
CASSAGQGCQPQHF
>TRBV18|TRBJ2-7
CASSPRAYEQYF
>TRBV4-1|TRBJ2-3
CASSQPNVVRTGGIDTQYF